This record looks at one TCR beta chain sequence and its context. The entry originates in a study of cytomegalovirus exposure and HLA in healthy donors. Only in-frame clones appear in the TCRdb table, and some are missing; sequencing was by immunoSEQ multiplex PCR. Among 220,000 or so clones listed, approximately 83% were seen once. Sequencing input: PBMCs. The clonotype was recovered from a woman aged 25 to 39 in good health and CMV-seropositive.

The CDR3 DNA is TGTGCCAGCAGTTTCCGGACAGGGTTGGTCACCGGGGAGCTGTTTTTT. This gives the protein CASSFRTGLVTGELFF. V is TRBV6-5 and J is TRBJ2-2; the match to TRBD1 covers 8 bases. J gave up 4 bases and V 4 bases, and 8 bases lay outside the gene matches. Germline values: CDR1 MNHEY, CDR2 SVGAGI. The CDR3 length is 16 residues.